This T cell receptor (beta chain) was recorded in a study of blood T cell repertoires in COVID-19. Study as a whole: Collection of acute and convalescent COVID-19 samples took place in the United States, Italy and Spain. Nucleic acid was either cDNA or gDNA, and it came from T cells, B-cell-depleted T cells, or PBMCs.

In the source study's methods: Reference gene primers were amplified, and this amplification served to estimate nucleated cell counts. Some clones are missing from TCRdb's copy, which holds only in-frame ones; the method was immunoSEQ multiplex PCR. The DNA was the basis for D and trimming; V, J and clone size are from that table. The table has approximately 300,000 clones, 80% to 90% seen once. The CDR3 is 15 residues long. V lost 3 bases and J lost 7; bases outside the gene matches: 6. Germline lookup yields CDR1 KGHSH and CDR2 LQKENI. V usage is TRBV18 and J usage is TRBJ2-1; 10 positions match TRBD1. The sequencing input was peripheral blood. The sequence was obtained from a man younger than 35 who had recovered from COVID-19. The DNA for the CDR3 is TGTGCCAGCTCACCCCCTGGACAGGGGGGGAATGAGCAGTTCTTC. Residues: CASSPPGQGGNEQFF. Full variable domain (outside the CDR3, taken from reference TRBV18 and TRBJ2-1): NAGVMQNPRHLVRRRGQEARLRCSPMKGHSHVYWYRQLPEEGLKFMVYLQKENIIDESGMPKERFSAEFPKEGPSILRIQQVVRGDSAAYFCASSPPGQGGNEQFFGPGTRLTVL.